The 7 T cell receptor beta chains listed next were all sequenced from one sample in a study of graft-versus-host responses after intestinal transplantation. Libraries were prepared by immunoSEQ multiplex PCR; TCRdb keeps only in-frame clonotypes and omits some of them. The sample contains just over 9,000 clones, around a third of which appear only once. Labeling with CFSE marked 200,000 or so responder cells, which were plated with 200,000 or so irradiated, violet-dye-labeled stimulator cells. The sequences come from alloreactive CD8+ T cells from a mixed lymphocyte reaction culture, collected before transplantation. Subset here: CFSE-low proliferating T cells sorted from approximately 6-day pre-transplant mixed lymphocyte reaction (GvH or HvG direction). The receptors were gathered from a human patient who was an organ donor for intestinal transplantation.

The chain is built from TRBV4-2 and TRBJ2-3; possibly TRBD2 for D (6 bases). Germline V gene sequence: CDR1 LGHNA, CDR2 YNFKEQ. With 4 bases removed from V and 10 bases from J, the gap between germline ends came to 24 bases. There are 16 residues in the CDR3. The CDR3 DNA reads as TGTGCCAGCAGCCGCGAGGCCGGGACTGGAGGTATTTCGCAGTATTTT. Protein sequence: CASSREAGTGGISQYF.

This clone was seen a few times. The chain is built from TRBV11-2 and TRBJ2-3, with D perhaps TRBD2 (5 bases). The CDR3 covers 12 residues. Looked up from germline, CDR1 is SGHAT and CDR2 is FQNNGV. V was cut by 3 bases and J by 7 bases, with 8 bases left in between. The DNA of the CDR3 is TGTGCCAGCAGCTTCGGGGTAAATACGCAGTATTTT. Its translation: CASSFGVNTQYF.

The chain uses TRBV6-1 and TRBJ1-3; 7 bases align to TRBD1. CDR1 and CDR2 (germline): MNHNS, SASEGT. The CDR3 contains 16 residues. V trimming: 1 base; J trimming: 4 bases; junction bases outside the gene matches: 7. The CDR3 DNA follows: TGTGCCAGCAGTGAAGGTACCACAGGGGTCGGAAACACCATATATTTT. It is translated as CASSEGTTGVGNTIYF.

This clone was picked up a small number of times. The genes are TRBV6-5 and TRBJ2-2; D is uncertain. Germline assignment: CDR1 MNHEY and CDR2 SVGAGI. Trimming pared 2 bases from V and 4 bases from J, leaving 5 bases between. The CDR3 has 13 amino acids. CDR3 residues: CASSYVSTGELFF. The CDR3 DNA reads as TGTGCCAGCAGTTACGTGAGCACCGGGGAGCTGTTTTTT.

The chain joins TRBV2 to TRBJ2-7; the D gene is possibly TRBD2 (5 bases). V was pared by 5 bases and J by 2 bases, with 13 bases between. This CDR3 contains 14 residues. In germline, CDR1 is SNHLY, CDR2 FYNNEI. For the CDR3, the DNA is TGTGCCAGCAGTATCGCGGGCCCAACCTACGAGCAGTACTTC. This codes for CASSIAGPTYEQYF. The whole variable domain, remainder taken from reference TRBV2 and TRBJ2-7, is EPEVTQTPSHQVTQMGQEVILRCVPISNHLYFYWYRQILGQKVEFLVSFYNNEISEKSEIFDDQFSVERPDGSNFTLKIRSTKLEDSAMYFCASSIAGPTYEQYFGPGTRLTVT.

This clone turned up a few times. The chain combines TRBV21-1 with TRBJ1-6; the table's D call of TRBD1 was not tested on the DNA. TRBV21-1 is noted as a pseudogene. The CDR3 has 18 amino acids. CDR3 DNA: TGTGCCAGCAGCAATGGACAGCCAGCCGACCCATATAATTCACCCCTCCACTTT. Translating gives CASSNGQPADPYNSPLHF.

V usage is TRBV28 and J usage is TRBJ2-1; TRBD2 might be the D (6 bases). The V gene's germline CDR1 is MDHEN and CDR2 SYDVKM. V was shortened by 1 base and J by 9 bases, with 13 bases between the two germline ends. The CDR3 runs to 14 residues. CDR3 sequence: CASSLSGSSVEQFF. CDR3 bases: TGTGCCAGCAGTTTATCCGGGAGCAGTGTTGAGCAGTTCTTC.